The present T cell receptor beta chain was sequenced within a study of a mutant IDH1 vaccine in newly diagnosed glioma. Study context: Among treated patients, around 62% were male and approximately 40% female, and mean age was 40.4 years. Patients had received radiotherapy, temozolomide, or both previously, most receiving both. General study findings and limits: Apparently, pseudoprogression bore no relation to changes among the top peripheral T cell clonotypes. Approximately 95% of patients showed vaccine-induced immune responses across multiple MHC alleles.

Using immunoSEQ multiplex PCR, the repertoire was profiled, and TCRdb retains in-frame clones only, with some absent. The table has over 75,000 clones, roughly 89% seen once. As regards this clone: Its antigen remains unknown.

The CDR3 extends over 19 amino acids. Deletions cut 4 bases from V and 2 bases from J, with 22 bases between. The V gene's germline CDR1 is SGDLS and CDR2 YYNGEE. The time point: baseline, week 1 (first vaccination visit). Treatment reported: pre-vaccination baseline after standard-of-care therapy. The sample consisted of PBMCs, taken from a glioma patient treated with radiotherapy, temozolomide or both. This chain links TRBV9 with TRBJ1-6; D ambiguous. The origin of this receptor is a woman between 45 and 65 years old with glioma. The CDR3 reads CASSPQTSTLGPYNSPLHF. The DNA of the CDR3 is TGTGCCAGCAGCCCTCAGACGTCCACCCTGGGCCCCTATAATTCACCCCTCCACTTT.